This T cell receptor beta chain was found in a study of control samples from healthy donors and cancer patients. Using immunoSEQ multiplex PCR, the repertoire was profiled, and TCRdb retains in-frame clones only, with some absent. The sample carries under 200,000 clones, roughly 94% recorded once. The CDR3 totals 16 residues. Germline V gene sequence: CDR1 LGHNT, CDR2 FRNRAP. V lost 2 bases, J lost 0 bases, and 10 bases lay in between. The rearrangement uses TRBV12-5 and TRBJ2-2; D is undetermined. The sample comprised blood. The clonotype originates from a woman aged 40-49 years in good health. This chain's CDR3 is CASGLTSNANTGELFF. CDR3 bases: TGTGCTAGTGGTTTGACGAGTAACGCGAACACCGGGGAGCTGTTTTTT.